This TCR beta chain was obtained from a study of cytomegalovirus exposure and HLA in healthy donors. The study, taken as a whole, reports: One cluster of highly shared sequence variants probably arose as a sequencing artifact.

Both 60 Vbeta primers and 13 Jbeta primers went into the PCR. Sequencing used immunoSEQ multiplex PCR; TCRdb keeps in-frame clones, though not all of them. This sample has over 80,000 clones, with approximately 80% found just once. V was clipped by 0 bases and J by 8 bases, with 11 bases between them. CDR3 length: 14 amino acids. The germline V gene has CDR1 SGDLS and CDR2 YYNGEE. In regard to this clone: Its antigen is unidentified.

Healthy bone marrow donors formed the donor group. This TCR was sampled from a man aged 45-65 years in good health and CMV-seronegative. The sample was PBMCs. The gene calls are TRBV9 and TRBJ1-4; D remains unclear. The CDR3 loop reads CASSVGATSEKLFF. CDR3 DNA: TGTGCCAGCAGCGTAGGGGCTACTAGCGAAAAACTGTTTTTT.